Sequencing of this T cell receptor (beta chain) was carried out in a study of blood T cell repertoires in COVID-19. Study-wide context: There were acute and convalescent COVID-19 samples, and they came from the United States, Italy and Spain. T cells, B-cell-depleted T cells, or PBMCs provided the cDNA or gDNA that served as material.

Germline CDR1 is SNHLY and CDR2 is FYNNEI. The V gene lost 7 bases and the J gene lost 1 base, with 14 bases spanning the gap. The CDR3 is 15 amino acids. In the authors' methods: Reference gene primer amplification gave nucleated cell count estimates. Measured with immunoSEQ multiplex PCR; TCRdb has only the in-frame clones, and not every one. The DNA gave D and trimming, while V, J and clone size come from that table. The table includes approximately 180,000 clones, more than 70% detected once. The origin of this receptor is a human donor in a cohort sampled during active COVID-19. The V and J genes are TRBV2 and TRBJ1-5, with D uncertain. The sample taken for sequencing was peripheral blood. This CDR3 reads CASNIDTRSNQPQHF. The CDR3 coding sequence is TGTGCCAGCAATATAGACACTCGGAGCAATCAGCCCCAGCATTTT.